A single sample is the source of the 14 T cell receptor beta chains below, sequenced in a study of T-cell memory formation after mild COVID-19. TCRdb used MiXCR to reprocess the 5' RACE reads, holding one entry per CDR3 protein. The sample has a few hundred thousand distinct CDR3 sequences, about a sixth seen once. The sequencing sample was made of PBMCs or a T cell subset sorted from them (not recorded which). These receptors were obtained from a man aged 18-30 years who had mild COVID-19 (a few samples of this study predate the infection). Cell type and time point are not known.

This clonotype was seen many times. The CDR3 nucleotides are TGTGCCAGTCTTTCTGGGGCCAACGTCCTGACTTTC. Protein sequence: CASLSGANVLTF. The gene calls are TRBV7-9 and TRBJ2-6; D is uncertain. From germline, CDR1 is SEHNR and CDR2 FQNEAQ (reference sequence). This CDR3 is 12 amino acids long. The V and J ends lost 9 bases and 1 base respectively, with 4 bases between them.

This chain connects TRBV29-1 to TRBJ1-2; D unclear. The germline CDR1 and CDR2 sequences are SQVTM and ANQGSEA. V lost 4 bases, J lost 4 bases, and 7 bases lay in between. This CDR3 is 11 amino acids long. CDR3 in amino acids: CSVADGYGYTF. DNA for the CDR3: TGCAGCGTTGCTGACGGCTATGGCTACACCTTC.

This clonotype was picked up a small number of times. This chain uses TRBV7-3 with TRBJ2-6; possible D gene TRBD1, 5 bases. V lost 2 bases and J 4 bases, leaving 12 bases between the germline ends. The CDR3 covers 16 residues. Germline CDR1 reads SGHTA; CDR2 reads FQGTGA. The CDR3 DNA follows: TGTGCCAGCAGCTTACAAGGGGCGCGCGGGGCCAACGTCCTGACTTTC. It translates to CASSLQGARGANVLTF. Full variable domain (rest looked up from reference TRBV7-3 and TRBJ2-6): GAGVSQTPSNKVTEKGKYVELRCDPISGHTALYWYRQSLGQGPEFLIYFQGTGAADDSGLPNDRFFAVRPEGSVSTLKIQRTERGDSAVYLCASSLQGARGANVLTFGAGSRLTVL.

The chain uses TRBV10-3 and TRBJ2-7; 7 positions agree with TRBD1. V shed 2 bases, J shed 0 bases, and the junction held 1 base outside the gene matches. Germline values: CDR1 ENHRY, CDR2 SYGVKD. The CDR3 is 14 amino acids. The CDR3 nucleotides are TGTGCCATCAGTGAGGGGGACAGCTCCTACGAGCAGTACTTC. As protein: CAISEGDSSYEQYF.

This clonotype was detected only a few times. The chain uses TRBV7-3 and TRBJ2-1, with a tentative D call TRBD1 (7 bases). Germline-derived CDR1 and CDR2 are SGHTA and FQGTGA. This CDR3 contains 16 residues. Trimming shortened V by 5 bases and J by 2 bases, and 16 bases separated the two germline ends. CDR3 amino acids: CASSPLGGGAYNEQFF. CDR3 DNA sequence: TGTGCCAGCAGCCCCCTAGGGGGCGGGGCCTACAATGAGCAGTTCTTC.

The gene calls are TRBV7-8 and TRBJ1-3; D gene uncertain. The V gene lost 3 bases and the J gene lost 0 bases, with 15 bases spanning the gap. CDR1 and CDR2 from the germline V gene are SGHVS and FQNEAQ. This CDR3 region has 17 residues. For the CDR3, the DNA is TGTGCCAGCAGCTTGCTTTTATTTCCCGACTCTGGAAACACCATATATTTT. It yields the protein CASSLLLFPDSGNTIYF.

The chain combines TRBV15 with TRBJ1-5, with no clear D. Germline V lookup: CDR1 LNHNV, CDR2 YYDKDF (reference sequence). The CDR3 has 15 residues. Trimming pared 0 bases from V and 3 bases from J, leaving 9 bases between. The chain's CDR3 is CATSRDRQNNQPQHF. The CDR3 coding sequence is TGTGCCACCAGCAGAGATCGGCAGAACAATCAGCCCCAGCATTTT.

There are a few counts of this clonotype. The CDR3 here is CASSPRGETEAFF. CDR3 nucleotides: TGTGCCAGCAGTCCCCGGGGGGAGACTGAAGCTTTCTTT. This sequence joins TRBV6-5 and TRBJ1-1, with TRBD1 as a possible D gene (5 bases). The germline gives CDR1 MNHEY, CDR2 SVGAGI. The CDR3 contains 13 residues. The germline V and J ends were trimmed by 5 bases and 5 bases, with 12 bases remaining between them.

The CDR3 here is CASSWGDSGGPINEQFF. CDR3 DNA: TGTGCCAGCAGCTGGGGGGATAGCGGGGGTCCCATCAATGAGCAGTTCTTC. This rearrangement joins TRBV7-2 to TRBJ2-1; 9 bases align to TRBD2. The CDR3 spans 17 residues. The germline CDR1 and CDR2 sequences are SGHTA and FQGNSA. The trim removed 4 bases at V and 6 bases at J, leaving 13 bases unmatched.

This clonotype was recorded many times. V gene TRBV5-1 combines with J gene TRBJ1-1; D is perhaps TRBD1 (6 bases). V was trimmed by 1 base and J by 3 bases, leaving 19 bases between them. Germline lookup yields CDR1 SGHRS and CDR2 YFSETQ. The CDR3 spans 17 residues. The CDR3 loop is CASSLFPLRGGDTEAFF. In DNA, the CDR3 is TGCGCCAGCAGCTTGTTCCCCCTCAGGGGAGGTGACACTGAAGCTTTCTTT.

The J gene is TRBJ2-2, the V gene TRBV5-4; 8 nucleotides agree with TRBD2. This CDR3 contains 16 residues. With 0 bases clipped from V and 1 base from J, the junction kept 2 bases outside the gene matches. Germline V lookup: CDR1 SGHNT, CDR2 YYREEE (reference sequence). CDR3 coding DNA: TGTGCCAGCAGCTTGGTTAGCGGGGTGAACACCGGGGAGCTGTTTTTT. Translated: CASSLVSGVNTGELFF.

This clonotype appeared a few times. The rearrangement links TRBV6-2 or TRBV6-3 to TRBJ2-1; the D gene could be TRBD1 or TRBD2 (5 bases each). Germline CDR1 and CDR2: MNHEY and SVGEGT. The V end was cut by 6 bases, the J end by 4 bases, with 19 bases between. This CDR3 is built from 16 residues. Here the CDR3 reads CASRPRRDHSYNEQFF. For the CDR3, the DNA is TGTGCCAGCAGACCACGCCGGGACCACAGTTACAATGAGCAGTTCTTC.

V usage is TRBV20-1 and J usage is TRBJ2-5; no firm D call. V was pared by 6 bases and J by 5 bases, with 7 bases between. Germline loops: CDR1 DFQATT, CDR2 SNEGSKA (reference sequence). This CDR3 region has 10 residues. The CDR3 DNA reads as TGCAGTGCATGGGCGGAGACCCAGTACTTC. Protein sequence: CSAWAETQYF.

This clonotype was counted many times. This sequence joins TRBV4-2 and TRBJ2-3; 10 bases agree with TRBD2. The CDR3 consists of 17 residues. CDR1 is LGHNA and CDR2 is YNFKEQ in the germline V gene. V dropped 1 base and J dropped 4; count of bases not matched to a gene: 8. DNA of the CDR3: TGTGCCAGCAGCCAAGCCCTACTAGCGGGGTCGTCAGATACGCAGTATTTT. It codes for CASSQALLAGSSDTQYF.